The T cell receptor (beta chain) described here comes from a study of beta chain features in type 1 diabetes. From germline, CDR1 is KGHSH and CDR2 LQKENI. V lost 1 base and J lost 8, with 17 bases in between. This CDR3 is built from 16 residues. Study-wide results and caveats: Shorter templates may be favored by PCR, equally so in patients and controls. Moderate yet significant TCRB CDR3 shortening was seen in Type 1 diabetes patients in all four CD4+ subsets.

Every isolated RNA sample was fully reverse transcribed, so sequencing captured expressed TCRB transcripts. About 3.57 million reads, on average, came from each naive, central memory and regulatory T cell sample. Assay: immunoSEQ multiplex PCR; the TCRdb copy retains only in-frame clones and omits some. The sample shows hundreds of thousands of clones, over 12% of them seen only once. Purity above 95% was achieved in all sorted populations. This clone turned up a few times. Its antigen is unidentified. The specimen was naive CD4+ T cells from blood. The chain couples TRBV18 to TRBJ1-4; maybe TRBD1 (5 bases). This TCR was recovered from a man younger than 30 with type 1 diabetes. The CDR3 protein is CASSPRVSGLGEKLFF. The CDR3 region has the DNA TGTGCCAGCTCACCACGTGTCTCAGGGCTTGGCGAAAAACTGTTTTTT. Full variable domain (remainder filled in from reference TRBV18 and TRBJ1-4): NAGVMQNPRHLVRRRGQEARLRCSPMKGHSHVYWYRQLPEEGLKFMVYLQKENIIDESGMPKERFSAEFPKEGPSILRIQQVVRGDSAAYFCASSPRVSGLGEKLFFGSGTQLSVL.